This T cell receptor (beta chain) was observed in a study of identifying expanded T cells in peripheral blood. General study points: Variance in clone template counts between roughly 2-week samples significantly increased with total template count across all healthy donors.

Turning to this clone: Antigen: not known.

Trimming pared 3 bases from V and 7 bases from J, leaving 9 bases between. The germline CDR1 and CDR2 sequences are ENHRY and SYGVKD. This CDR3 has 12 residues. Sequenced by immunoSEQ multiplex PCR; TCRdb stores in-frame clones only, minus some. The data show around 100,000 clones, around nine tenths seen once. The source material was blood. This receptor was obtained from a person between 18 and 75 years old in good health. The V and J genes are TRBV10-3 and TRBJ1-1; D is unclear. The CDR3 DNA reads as TGTGCCATCAGTGAAAGGGCAGATGAAGCTTTCTTT. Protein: CAISERADEAFF.